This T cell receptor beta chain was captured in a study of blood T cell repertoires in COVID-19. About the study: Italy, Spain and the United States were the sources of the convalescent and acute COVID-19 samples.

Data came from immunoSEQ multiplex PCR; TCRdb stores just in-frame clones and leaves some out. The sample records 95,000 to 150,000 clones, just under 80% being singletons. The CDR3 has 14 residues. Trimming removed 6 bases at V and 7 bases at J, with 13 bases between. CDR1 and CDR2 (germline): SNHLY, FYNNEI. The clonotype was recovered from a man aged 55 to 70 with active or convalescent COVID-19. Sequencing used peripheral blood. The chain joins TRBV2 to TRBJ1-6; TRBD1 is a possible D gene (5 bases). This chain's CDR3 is CASSVITGNSPLHF. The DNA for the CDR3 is TGTGCCAGCAGCGTGATAACAGGCAATTCACCCCTCCACTTT.